A selection of T cell receptor beta chains follows, all from one sample in a study of regulatory and conventional T cells in RAG deficiency. Clones were sequenced by immunoSEQ multiplex PCR, and TCRdb holds only the in-frame ones, with some missing. The sample lists several thousand clones; around 93% were seen once. In addition, the sample was reused for a study of regulatory T cells.

Specimen: CD127- CD25+ CD4+ Tregs sorted from blood. These TCRs come from a human donor in good health. CDR3s include the opening cysteine and the closing phenylalanine or tryptophan. The D gene is left open where the match is weak. Clone size is stated in some rows and not others, as once, few, many or a class when expanded.

CDR3aa,CDR3nt,j_gene,v_gene,d_gene,abundance
CASSSPLGLAWYF,TGTGCCAGCAGTTCCCCCCTTGGACTAGCATGGTATTTT,TRBJ2-3,TRBV6-6,TRBD2,-
CASSLGGGIVKNIQYF,TGTGCCAGTAGTCTAGGGGGAGGGATCGTCAAAAACATTCAGTACTTC,TRBJ2-4,TRBV19,-,-
CASSRLEMTNTEAFF,TGCGCCAGCAGCCGTTTGGAGATGACCAACACTGAAGCTTTCTTT,TRBJ1-1,TRBV4-1,-,-
CASTRGQGAEAFF,TGTGCCAGCACCCGGGGACAGGGGGCTGAAGCTTTCTTT,TRBJ1-1,TRBV6-1,TRBD1,once
CASSPAGGTNQPQHF,TGCGCCAGCAGCCCCGCGGGGGGGACCAATCAGCCCCAGCATTTT,TRBJ1-5,TRBV5-1,-,-
CASSPGASEQYF,TGCGCCAGCAGCCCGGGAGCCTCCGAGCAGTACTTC,TRBJ2-7,TRBV5-1,-,-
CASSLRMGTNQPQHF,TGTGCCAGCAGCCTCAGAATGGGGACTAATCAGCCCCAGCATTTT,TRBJ1-5,TRBV7-2,-,-
CASSHDRALYGYTF,TGTGCCAGCTCCCACGACAGGGCCCTGTATGGCTACACCTTC,TRBJ1-2,TRBV18,TRBD1,-
CAITTGGAGGEQYF,TGTGCCATCACTACAGGGGGCGCGGGGGGCGAGCAGTACTTC,TRBJ2-7,TRBV10-3,-,-
CASSPTGGYFYNEQFF,TGTGCCAGCAGTCCGACAGGGGGCTATTTCTACAATGAGCAGTTCTTC,TRBJ2-1,TRBV11-1,TRBD1,once
CASSQIWGGGPNTEAFF,TGCGCCAGCAGCCAAATATGGGGGGGCGGGCCGAACACTGAAGCTTTCTTT,TRBJ1-1,TRBV4-1,-,-
CASSQELAGGLTQYF,TGTGCCAGCAGTCAGGAACTAGCGGGGGGGCTTACCCAGTACTTC,TRBJ2-5,TRBV6-6,TRBD2,-
CASSYGGGTDTQYF,TGTGCCAGCAGCTATGGGGGCGGCACAGATACGCAGTATTTT,TRBJ2-3,TRBV11-2,-,-
CASSYELPKYNEQFF,TGTGCCAGCAGTTACGAGCTACCGAAATACAATGAGCAGTTCTTC,TRBJ2-1,TRBV6-5,-,-
CASRLQDLAKNIQYF,TGTGCCAGCAGGTTACAGGATTTAGCCAAAAACATTCAGTACTTC,TRBJ2-4,TRBV6-6,-,-
CASGASETQYF,TGTGCTAGTGGGGCTTCGGAGACCCAGTACTTC,TRBJ2-5,TRBV12-5,-,-
CASSPRTDYSSNTGELFF,TGTGCCAGCAGTCCCAGGACAGACTACTCTTCGAACACCGGGGAGCTGTTTTTT,TRBJ2-2,TRBV27,-,-
CASSLGRLAGTVTDTQYF,TGTGCCAGCAGCTTAGGGCGACTAGCGGGGACCGTCACAGATACGCAGTATTTT,TRBJ2-3,TRBV7-8,TRBD2,once
CASSLNSGGGEQFF,TGCGCCAGCAGCTTGAATAGCGGGGGGGGTGAGCAGTTCTTC,TRBJ2-1,TRBV5-1,TRBD2,-
CASSILDRGYEQYF,TGTGCCAGTAGTATCCTGGACAGAGGCTACGAGCAGTACTTC,TRBJ2-7,TRBV19,-,-
CASSLRTAEPQHF,TGTGCCAGCAGCTTACGGACAGCGGAGCCCCAGCATTTT,TRBJ1-5,TRBV7-2,-,-
CASSAGLYTDTQYF,TGCGCCAGCAGCGCGGGACTATACACAGATACGCAGTATTTT,TRBJ2-3,TRBV5-1,TRBD2,-
CAWSVNQYTGNTIYF,TGTGCCTGGAGCGTTAACCAGTATACGGGAAACACCATATATTTT,TRBJ1-3,TRBV30,-,-
CASRPGQGSGNTIYF,TGTGCCAGTAGACCCGGACAGGGGTCTGGAAACACCATATATTTT,TRBJ1-3,TRBV19,TRBD1,-
CASSLEVGGYPHEQYF,TGTGCCAGCAGCTTAGAGGTCGGCGGGTACCCCCACGAGCAGTACTTC,TRBJ2-7,TRBV11-2,-,-
CASSRRTGSGNTIYF,TGTGCCAGCAGTCGGAGGACAGGGTCTGGAAACACCATATATTTT,TRBJ1-3,TRBV7-2,TRBD1,-
CASSTYRDVQYF,TGTGCCAGCTCAACATACAGGGACGTGCAGTACTTC,TRBJ2-7,TRBV18,-,-
CASSLALTSVKYF,TGTGCCAGCAGCTTGGCCCTGACTAGCGTGAAGTACTTC,TRBJ2-7,TRBV5-8,TRBD2,-
CASNRAGGTGELFF,TGCGCCAGCAATCGAGCGGGGGGCACCGGGGAGCTGTTTTTT,TRBJ2-2,TRBV5-1,TRBD2,-
CASSLFDKTIPQHF,TGCGCCAGCAGTCTTTTTGACAAGACAATCCCCCAGCATTTT,TRBJ1-5,TRBV23-1,-,-
CASSLSGDSQYF,TGTGCCAGCAGTTTATCGGGGGACTCTCAGTACTTC,TRBJ2-7,TRBV28,-,-
CASSYSGAAYGYTF,TGTGCCAGCAGTTACTCAGGGGCGGCCTATGGCTACACCTTC,TRBJ1-2,TRBV6-5,-,-
CASSYEAGGSYGYTF,TGTGCCAGCAGTTACGAGGCAGGGGGGAGCTATGGCTACACCTTC,TRBJ1-2,TRBV6-5,TRBD1,-
CASNHRDVNTEAFF,TGTGCCAGCAACCACAGGGATGTGAACACTGAAGCTTTCTTT,TRBJ1-1,TRBV10-3,-,-
CATRSPANYGYTF,TGTGCCACTCGTAGCCCCGCTAACTATGGCTACACCTTC,TRBJ1-2,TRBV6-5,-,-
CASTWDREGTEAFF,TGTGCCAGCACTTGGGACAGGGAAGGAACTGAAGCTTTCTTT,TRBJ1-1,TRBV27,TRBD1,once
CASSLVAGDLSYEQYF,TGTGCCAGCAGCTTAGTAGCGGGAGATTTGTCCTACGAGCAGTACTTC,TRBJ2-7,TRBV7-8,TRBD2,once